A single sample is the source of the 32 T cell receptor beta chains below, sequenced in a study of cytomegalovirus exposure and HLA in healthy donors (TCRdb year 2017). Libraries were constructed by the immunoSEQ multiplex PCR assay. The multiplex PCR relied on a mix of 60 forward primers for TCR Vbeta segments and 13 reverse primers for TCR Jbeta segments. Imported from immuneACCESS, the table was reduced by TCRdb to in-frame sequences with V and J called. These copies leave out some clones; in studies compared against another copy, an unresolved V gene accounts for under half, and the cause of the remainder is not known. Here the sample has around 160,000 clones; roughly 80% occur a single time. The biggest ten clones account for less than 2.5% of the sample. Material: PBMCs. Receptors were obtained from a man aged 45 to 65 in good health and CMV-seropositive.

The J gene is TRBJ2-1, the V gene TRBV27, with D tentatively TRBD1 (6 bases). The CDR3 runs 14 residues. Looked up from germline, CDR1 is MNHEY and CDR2 is SMNVEV (reference sequence). With 5 bases removed from V and 9 bases from J, the gap between germline ends came to 17 bases. CDR3 in DNA: TGTGCCAGCAGTCCCTACCAGGGGTCGGGTGAGCAGTTCTTC. It translates to CASSPYQGSGEQFF.

V usage is TRBV5-1 and J usage is TRBJ2-3; TRBD2 agrees at 10 bases. Per the germline V gene, CDR1 is SGHRS and CDR2 is YFSETQ. CDR3 length: 15 residues. The junction had 2 bases not matched to a gene; V was cut back by 2 bases and J by 2 bases. Here the CDR3 reads CASSLLAGNTDTQYF. As DNA, the CDR3 is TGCGCCAGCAGCTTACTAGCGGGGAACACAGATACGCAGTATTTT.

This clone appeared a few times. The chain carries TRBV5-5 and TRBJ2-5; the match to TRBD1 covers 7 bases. V lost 4 bases and J lost 3; bases outside the gene matches: 6. The CDR3 consists of 14 residues. Germline V gene data show CDR1 as SGHKS and CDR2 as YYEKEE (reference sequence). CDR3 nucleotides: TGTGCCAGCAGCCGTACAGGGGTGGAAGAGACCCAGTACTTC. Translating gives CASSRTGVEETQYF.

The V call is TRBV2, the J call TRBJ1-1; D possibly corresponds to TRBD1 (5 bases). V was shortened by 7 bases and J by 1 base, with 7 bases between the two germline ends. The length of the CDR3 is 12 residues. Germline CDR1 SNHLY, CDR2 FYNNEI. The CDR3: CASTRANTEAFF. The CDR3 nucleotides read TGTGCCAGCACCAGGGCGAACACTGAAGCTTTCTTT.

The V gene is TRBV30, the J gene TRBJ1-3, with D possibly being TRBD1 (5 bases). CDR3 length: 15 residues. Trimming took 3 bases from V and 2 from J, leaving 14 bases between them. CDR1 is GTSNPN, CDR2 SVGIG, per germline (reference sequence). CDR3 region: CAWSLYPGTGNTIYF. As DNA, the CDR3 is TGTGCCTGGAGCCTATACCCAGGGACTGGAAACACCATATATTTT. Using reference TRBV30 and TRBJ1-3 for the parts outside the CDR3, the full variable domain is SQTIHQWPATLVQPVGSPLSLECTVEGTSNPNLYWYRQAAGRGLQLLFYSVGIGQISSEVPQNLSASRPQDRQFILSSKKLLLSDSGFYLCAWSLYPGTGNTIYFGEGSWLTVV.

V and J are TRBV5-1 and TRBJ1-2, with 9 bases fitting TRBD1. The length of the CDR3 is 16 residues. The J segment lost 6 bases and the V segment lost 3 bases, leaving 12 bases of the junction unmatched. The germline CDR1 and CDR2 sequences are SGHRS and YFSETQ. CDR3 sequence (DNA): TGCGCCAGCAGCTACGACACCCGAGACAGGGGGGATGGCTACACCTTC. Its protein is CASSYDTRDRGDGYTF.

The sample holds one count of this clone. The chain recombines TRBV7-8 with TRBJ1-1; a possible D gene is TRBD1 (5 bases). This CDR3 has 15 residues. Per germline, CDR1 SGHVS and CDR2 FQNEAQ. The V and J ends lost 5 bases and 3 bases respectively, with 16 bases between them. CDR3 amino acids: CASSRRDMGHTEAFF. The CDR3 coding sequence is TGTGCCAGCAGCCGCAGGGATATGGGCCACACTGAAGCTTTCTTT.

This chain joins TRBV6-5 and TRBJ2-5; 8 bases match TRBD1. With the DNA end fitting TRBJ2-7 better, the J assignment may be wrong. Germline CDR1 MNHEY, CDR2 SVGAGI. The CDR3 runs 15 residues. DNA for the CDR3: TGTGCCAGCAGTGGGAGAGGACAGGGTTCCTACGAGCAGTACTTC. Residues: CASSGRGQGSYEQYF.

This chain links TRBV11-2 with TRBJ2-7, with 9 bases identical to TRBD1. CDR1 and CDR2 (germline): SGHAT, FQNNGV. V shed 1 base, J shed 3 bases, and the junction held 4 bases outside the gene matches. The CDR3 is made up of 15 amino acids. In DNA form, the CDR3 reads TGTGCCAGCAGCTTAGGGCCGACAGGGGGCTACGAGCAGTACTTC. Translated, it gives CASSLGPTGGYEQYF.

The V gene is TRBV9, the J gene TRBJ2-3; 11 bases are a match to TRBD2. J was trimmed by 4 bases and V by 0 bases; bases with no gene match: 7. CDR1 and CDR2 from the germline V gene are SGDLS and YYNGEE. This CDR3 has 17 residues. In DNA, the CDR3 is TGTGCCAGCAGCGTAGCTCTTGTAGCGGGGGGGGCAGATACGCAGTATTTT. As protein: CASSVALVAGGADTQYF.

This clone was observed a handful of times. The chain has TRBV7-9 and TRBJ2-5; TRBD1 matches 11 bases. The J call may be in error: the DNA end matches TRBJ2-7 better. The CDR3 contains 15 residues. Germline V CDR1 and CDR2: SEHNR, FQNEAQ (reference sequence). The CDR3 DNA is TGTGCCAGCAGCCGAAGCGGACAGGGGGCCGACGAGCAGTACTTC. Residues: CASSRSGQGADEQYF.

This clone was seen many times. Other nucleotide sequences in the sample specify the same CDR3. The chain employs TRBV4-3 and TRBJ2-3, with 7 bases that match TRBD1. The CDR3 is 15 residues long. With 0 bases clipped from V and 4 bases from J, the junction kept 4 bases outside the gene matches. Germline values: CDR1 LGHNA, CDR2 YSLEER. The CDR3 protein is CASSQDRGGADTQYF. The DNA of the CDR3 is TGCGCCAGCAGCCAAGATAGAGGGGGCGCAGATACGCAGTATTTT.

The genes are TRBV19 and TRBJ2-7; perhaps TRBD1 as D (6 bases). This CDR3 has 14 amino acids. V lost 5 bases and J lost 2, with 13 bases in between. CDR1 LNHDA and CDR2 SQIVND come from the germline V gene (reference sequence). This CDR3 reads CASSWDIDTYEQYF. As DNA, the CDR3 is TGTGCCAGTAGTTGGGACATTGACACCTACGAGCAGTACTTC.

The chain employs TRBV18 and TRBJ1-1, with 7 bases aligning to TRBD1. The CDR3 runs 16 residues. The V gene end was trimmed by 3 bases and the J gene end by 1 base; junction bases not matched to a gene: 8. From germline, CDR1 is KGHSH and CDR2 LQKENI. The CDR3 loop reads CASSPSLGTANTEAFF. CDR3 nucleotide sequence: TGTGCCAGCTCACCGAGCCTTGGGACAGCGAACACTGAAGCTTTCTTT.

Here the CDR3 DNA reads TGTGCCAGCAGTTTTCGGTCCGGGGAGACCCAGTACTTC. This translates into CASSFRSGETQYF. V and J are TRBV28 and TRBJ2-5; D ambiguous. Germline V CDR1 and CDR2: MDHEN, SYDVKM. The V and J ends lost 3 bases and 5 bases respectively, with 10 bases between them. This CDR3 is built from 13 residues.

The chain combines TRBV19 with TRBJ1-6, with no clear D. Trimming took off 0 bases at V and 9 bases at J, with 6 bases between the two ends. The CDR3 consists of 13 residues. Looked up from germline, CDR1 is LNHDA and CDR2 is SQIVND (reference sequence). CDR3 region: CASSIEVGSPLHF. CDR3 DNA: TGTGCCAGTAGTATAGAAGTCGGTTCACCCCTCCACTTT. The whole variable domain, remainder taken from reference TRBV19 and TRBJ1-6, is DGGITQSPKYLFRKEGQNVTLSCEQNLNHDAMYWYRQDPGQGLRLIYYSQIVNDFQKGDIAEGYSVSREKKESFPLTVTSAQKNPTAFYLCASSIEVGSPLHFGNGTRLTVT.

This chain joins TRBV5-4 and TRBJ1-1, with TRBD1 matching over 10 bases. CDR1 SGHNT and CDR2 YYREEE come from the germline V gene (reference sequence). After removal of 3 bases from V and 2 bases from J, the junction contained 4 bases not matched to a gene. The length of the CDR3 is 15 residues. The DNA for the CDR3 is TGTGCCAGCAGCTCCCGGGACAGGGGAAACACTGAAGCTTTCTTT. Protein sequence: CASSSRDRGNTEAFF.

The chain links TRBV21-1 to TRBJ1-6. TRBV21-1 is reported as a pseudogene. The CDR3 is 21 amino acids. CDR3 DNA sequence: TGTGCCAGCAGCAAAGGTCCTCCGGGACTAGAGAAACGGGACTATAATTCACCCCTCCACTTT. Translated: CASSKGPPGLEKRDYNSPLHF.

This chain connects TRBV5-4 to TRBJ2-7; D is possibly TRBD1 (7 bases). The CDR3 spans 16 residues. Trimming stripped 4 bases from V and 3 bases from J, with 20 bases between. Germline lookup yields CDR1 SGHNT and CDR2 YYREEE (reference sequence). CDR3 nucleotides: TGTGCCAGCAGCAACCCGGCGGGACAGCCCAACTACGAGCAGTACTTC. It is translated as CASSNPAGQPNYEQYF. Together with reference TRBV5-4 and TRBJ2-7, the CDR3 gives the full variable domain: ETGVTQSPTHLIKTRGQQVTLRCSSQSGHNTVSWYQQALGQGPQFIFQYYREEENGRGNFPPRFSGLQFPNYSSELNVNALELDDSALYLCASSNPAGQPNYEQYFGPGTRLTVT.

This chain joins TRBV4-1 and TRBJ2-7, with D possibly being TRBD2 (7 bases). Germline assignment: CDR1 MGHRA and CDR2 YSYEKL. Trimming removed 1 base at V and 0 bases at J, with 10 bases between. The CDR3 runs to 15 residues. CDR3 in amino acids: CASSQVGGASYEQYF. CDR3 DNA: TGCGCCAGCAGCCAAGTGGGGGGGGCCTCCTACGAGCAGTACTTC.

The chain combines TRBV12-5 with TRBJ1-6, with no clear D. Trimming shortened V by 6 bases and J by 7 bases, and 4 bases separated the two germline ends. There are 11 residues in the CDR3. Germline-derived CDR1 and CDR2 are LGHNT and FRNRAP. The DNA for the CDR3 is TGTGCTAGTGGGTTAAATTCACCCCTCCACTTT. Translated, it gives CASGLNSPLHF.

The rearrangement links TRBV30 to TRBJ2-5, with 8 bases that match TRBD2. Per germline, CDR1 GTSNPN and CDR2 SVGIG (reference sequence). CDR3 size: 13 residues. With V trimmed by 3 bases and J by 5 bases, 5 bases remained unmatched. CDR3 in amino acids: CAWSGGGCETQYF. The CDR3 coding sequence is TGTGCCTGGAGCGGGGGGGGTTGTGAGACCCAGTACTTC.

As for this clone: Distinct nucleotide sequences in the sample also encode this CDR3. V and J are TRBV5-1 and TRBJ2-5; the D is unclear. The CDR3 consists of 14 residues. Looked up from germline, CDR1 is SGHRS and CDR2 is YFSETQ. With 0 bases removed from V and 2 bases from J, the gap between germline ends came to 8 bases. CDR3 nucleotide sequence: TGCGCCAGCAGCTTGGGAGGCATTCAAGAGACCCAGTACTTC. Its translation: CASSLGGIQETQYF. The entire variable domain, with the rest obtained from reference TRBV5-1 and TRBJ2-5, is as follows: KAGVTQTPRYLIKTRGQQVTLSCSPISGHRSVSWYQQTPGQGLQFLFEYFSETQRNKGNFPGRFSGRQFSNSRSEMNVSTLELGDSALYLCASSLGGIQETQYFGPGTRLLVL.

The J gene is TRBJ1-5, the V gene TRBV7-8, with 9 bases aligning to TRBD1. CDR1 and CDR2 from the germline V gene are SGHVS and FQNEAQ. With 5 bases clipped from V and 3 bases from J, the junction kept 5 bases outside the gene matches. The length of the CDR3 is 15 residues. DNA of the CDR3: TGTGCCAGCAGCCACGACAGGGGGTTCAATCAGCCCCAGCATTTT. As protein: CASSHDRGFNQPQHF.

The J gene is TRBJ2-1, the V gene TRBV7-6; a possible D gene is TRBD1 (6 bases). This CDR3 is 16 amino acids long. Germline CDR1 and CDR2: SGHVS and FNYEAQ. V was shortened by 6 bases and J by 5 bases, with 20 bases between the two germline ends. The CDR3 DNA is TGTGCCAGCAGACCCGTACAGGGATCTAACAACAATGAGCAGTTCTTC. It yields the protein CASRPVQGSNNNEQFF.

The V gene is TRBV5-1, the J gene TRBJ1-6, with 11 nucleotides matching TRBD1. After removal of 4 bases from V and 9 bases from J, the junction contained 9 bases not matched to a gene. The CDR3 sequence is 16 residues long. Germline V gives CDR1 SGHRS, CDR2 YFSETQ. The CDR3 reads CASSPGQGGSSSPLHF. DNA of the CDR3: TGCGCCAGCAGCCCGGGACAGGGGGGCTCTAGTTCACCCCTCCACTTT.

This clone came up a few times. The chain joins TRBV11-3 to TRBJ2-1; a possible D gene is TRBD2 (6 bases). Trimming shortened V by 0 bases and J by 7 bases, and 13 bases separated the two germline ends. CDR3 length: 15 residues. From germline, CDR1 is SGHNT and CDR2 YENEEA. This CDR3 is CASSLDLSGGNEQFF. For the CDR3, the DNA is TGTGCCAGCAGCTTAGATCTGAGTGGGGGGAATGAGCAGTTCTTC.

This rearrangement joins TRBV6-6 to TRBJ1-1; TRBD1 might be the D (5 bases). Trimming removed 11 bases from V and 1 base from J, with 14 bases in between. CDR1 is MNHNY and CDR2 is SVGAGI in the germline V gene (reference sequence). The CDR3 spans 13 residues. The CDR3 reads CAYSGQGNTEAFF. The CDR3 DNA sequence: TGTGCCTATTCCGGGCAGGGGAACACTGAAGCTTTCTTT.

This chain connects TRBV5-1 to TRBJ1-4; 7 bases are shared with TRBD1. Trimming removed 2 bases from V and 4 bases from J; junction bases left unmatched: 5. The CDR3 has 15 residues. The germline CDR1 and CDR2 sequences are SGHRS and YFSETQ. CDR3 amino acids: CASSLRTGINEKLFF. The CDR3 nucleotides read TGCGCCAGCAGCTTACGGACAGGCATTAATGAAAAACTGTTTTTT.

V is TRBV5-4 and J is TRBJ2-2; 9 bases match TRBD2. J was trimmed by 3 bases and V by 2 bases; bases with no gene match: 2. Germline CDR1 is SGHNT and CDR2 is YYREEE (reference sequence). The CDR3 is 15 residues long. The CDR3 reads CASSFAGGDTGELFF. CDR3 nucleotides: TGTGCCAGCAGCTTTGCGGGGGGGGACACCGGGGAGCTGTTTTTT.

About this clone itself: Distinct nucleotide sequences in the sample also encode this CDR3. The CDR3 DNA follows: TGTGCCAGCTCACCACCTGCAGGATACACCGGGGAGCTGTTTTTT. Translation gives CASSPPAGYTGELFF. The chain combines TRBV18 with TRBJ2-2, with D unresolved. The CDR3 consists of 15 residues. Germline values: CDR1 KGHSH, CDR2 LQKENI. Deletions cut 0 bases from V and 3 bases from J, with 8 bases between.

V usage is TRBV30 and J usage is TRBJ2-1; 8 nucleotides match TRBD1. CDR3 length: 13 residues. V shed 3 bases, J shed 9 bases, and the junction held 7 bases outside the gene matches. Per the germline V gene, CDR1 is GTSNPN and CDR2 is SVGIG (reference sequence). DNA for the CDR3: TGTGCCTGGAGAGACAGGGGACGGAGTGAGCAGTTCTTC. As protein: CAWRDRGRSEQFF.